The T cell receptor beta chain described here comes from a study of cytomegalovirus exposure and HLA in healthy donors. Study as a whole: Early on, a data release was issued that held 80 million to 90 million unique TCRs from HLA-typed donors.

The germline V gene encodes CDR1 SGHTA and CDR2 FQGNSA. V shed 1 base and J shed 6 bases, with 9 bases lying between them. There are 13 residues in the CDR3. Broader study findings: As a later analysis showed, several of the most significant clusters appeared to be linked to common viral pathogens. Most of the CMV-associated TCR beta chains (in a later analysis) appeared to be HLA-restricted.

PCR used 60 Vbeta primers and 13 Jbeta primers. Measured with immunoSEQ multiplex PCR; TCRdb has only the in-frame clones, and not every one. The table lists about 180,000 clones, 80% of them singletons. To note about this clone: What it binds is not known.

Donors counted as nominally healthy when sampled, yet unrecorded immune exposures were likely. Sequenced material: PBMCs. The TCR originated in a girl aged 5-17 years in good health and CMV-seropositive. The chain has TRBV7-2 and TRBJ1-2; D not resolved. CDR3 coding DNA: TGTGCCAGCAGCTTAGTCCCCGGGGATGGCTACACCTTC. This translates into CASSLVPGDGYTF.